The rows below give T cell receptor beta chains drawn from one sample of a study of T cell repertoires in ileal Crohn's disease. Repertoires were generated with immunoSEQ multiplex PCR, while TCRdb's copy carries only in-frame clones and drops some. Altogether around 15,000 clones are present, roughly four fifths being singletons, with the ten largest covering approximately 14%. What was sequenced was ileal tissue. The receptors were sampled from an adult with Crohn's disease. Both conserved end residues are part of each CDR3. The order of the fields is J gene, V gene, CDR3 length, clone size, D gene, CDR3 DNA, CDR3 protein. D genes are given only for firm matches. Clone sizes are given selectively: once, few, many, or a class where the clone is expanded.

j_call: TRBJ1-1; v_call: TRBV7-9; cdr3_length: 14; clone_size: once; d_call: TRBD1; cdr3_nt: TGTGCCAGCAGCTTAGGACAGGGGAACACTGAAGCTTTCTTT; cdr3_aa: CASSLGQGNTEAFF
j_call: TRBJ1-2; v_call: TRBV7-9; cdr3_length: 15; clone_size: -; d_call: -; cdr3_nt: TGTGCCAGCAGCTTCTGTGGTCCTCTCCTCTATGGCTACACCTTC; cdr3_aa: CASSFCGPLLYGYTF
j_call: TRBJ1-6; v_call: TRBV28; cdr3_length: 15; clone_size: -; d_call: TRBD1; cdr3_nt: TGTGCCAGCAGTTCACAGGGGGGCGAAAGTTCACCCCTCCACTTT; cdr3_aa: CASSSQGGESSPLHF
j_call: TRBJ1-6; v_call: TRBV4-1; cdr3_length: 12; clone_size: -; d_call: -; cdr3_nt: TGCGCCAGCAGCCTGAGGAATTCACCCCTCCACTTT; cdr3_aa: CASSLRNSPLHF
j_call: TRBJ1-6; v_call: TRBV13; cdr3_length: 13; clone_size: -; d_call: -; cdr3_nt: TGTGCCAGCAGCCCTGGTTCAGGGTCACCCCTCCACTTT; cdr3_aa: CASSPGSGSPLHF
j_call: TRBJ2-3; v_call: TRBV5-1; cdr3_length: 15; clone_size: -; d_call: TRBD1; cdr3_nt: TGCGCCAGCAGCTTCACAGGGGATAACACAGATACGCAGTATTTT; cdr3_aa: CASSFTGDNTDTQYF
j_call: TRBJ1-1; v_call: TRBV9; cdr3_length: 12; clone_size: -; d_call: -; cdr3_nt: TGTGCCAGCAGCGAGGGACACCTTGAAGCTTTCTTT; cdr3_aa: CASSEGHLEAFF
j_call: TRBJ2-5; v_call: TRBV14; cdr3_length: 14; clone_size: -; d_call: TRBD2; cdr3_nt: TGTGCCAGCAGCCCTAGCCAGCGGGGGGAGACCCAGTACTTC; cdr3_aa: CASSPSQRGETQYF
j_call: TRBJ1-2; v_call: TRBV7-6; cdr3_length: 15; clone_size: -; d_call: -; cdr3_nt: TGTGCCAGCAGCTTAGTGGCGGGGGGATTCTATGGCTACACCTTC; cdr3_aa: CASSLVAGGFYGYTF
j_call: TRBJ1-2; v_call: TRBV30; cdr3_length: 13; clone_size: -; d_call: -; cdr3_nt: TGTGCCTGGCGTCGAGACAGGAAGTATGGCTACACCTTC; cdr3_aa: CAWRRDRKYGYTF
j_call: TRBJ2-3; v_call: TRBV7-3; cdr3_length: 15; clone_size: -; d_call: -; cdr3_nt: TGTGCCAGCAGCTTAAGAGGAGTAGTAGGGGATACGCAGTATTTT; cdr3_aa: CASSLRGVVGDTQYF